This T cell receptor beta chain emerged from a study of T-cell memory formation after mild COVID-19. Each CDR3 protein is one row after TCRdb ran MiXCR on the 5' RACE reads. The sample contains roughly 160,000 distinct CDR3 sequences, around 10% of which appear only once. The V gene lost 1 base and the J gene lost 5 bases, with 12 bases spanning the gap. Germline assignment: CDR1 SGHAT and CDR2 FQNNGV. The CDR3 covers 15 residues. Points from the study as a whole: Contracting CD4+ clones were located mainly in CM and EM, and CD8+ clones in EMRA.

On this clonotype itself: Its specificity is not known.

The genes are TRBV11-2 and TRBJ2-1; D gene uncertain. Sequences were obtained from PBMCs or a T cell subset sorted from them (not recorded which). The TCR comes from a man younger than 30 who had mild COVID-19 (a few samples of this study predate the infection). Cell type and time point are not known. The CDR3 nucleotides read TGTGCCAGCAGCTTAGTTGGCAGGCTCGACAATGAGCAGTTCTTC. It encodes CASSLVGRLDNEQFF.